This T cell receptor (beta chain) was found in a study of Ad26.COV2.S vaccination and SARS-CoV-2 variants. About the research overall: Ad26.COV2.S was injected intramuscularly once or twice, 56 days apart. Study-level results: Reports say spike-specific CD8+ and CD4+ T cell responses covered substantial breadth after vaccination.

V was pared by 3 bases and J by 8 bases, with 13 bases between. CDR3 length equals 14 residues. Germline CDR1 SEHNR, CDR2 FQNEAQ (reference sequence). Treatment meaning: some 20 received Ad26.COV2.S at low or high dose, single or two shots; 5 received placebo; per-sample allocation not given. Collection of samples fell on day 63 after the first vaccine or placebo injection. Cohort 1b enrolled adults aged 18-55 years in Boston. Spike of the Wuhan-strain SARS-CoV-2 was expressed by an Ad26 vector, which formed the vaccine. Clones were read by immunoSEQ multiplex PCR, and TCRdb kept only the in-frame ones, dropping some. The repertoire holds more than 300,000 clones, with 88% as singletons. A word on this clone: Its specificity is not known. The sample carries other DNA sequences with the same CDR3.

The origin of this receptor is a person between 18 and 59 years old who received the Ad26.COV2.S COVID-19 vaccine or a placebo. This chain links TRBV7-9 with TRBJ1-4; tentative D call: TRBD1 (6 bases). The input for sequencing was peripheral blood, taken in a trial of Ad26.COV2.S vaccine versus placebo. In DNA form, the CDR3 reads TGTGCCAGCAGCTTGGTCGGGGGCCGGGAAAAACTGTTTTTT. Translation gives CASSLVGGREKLFF.